This T cell receptor (beta chain) was obtained from a study of T cell responses to AZD1222 COVID-19 vaccine. The V gene's germline CDR1 is LNHDA and CDR2 SQIVND (reference sequence). CDR3 size: 15 residues. Using immunoSEQ multiplex PCR, the repertoire was profiled, and TCRdb retains in-frame clones only, with some absent. The sample lists 90,000 to 150,000 clones, 90% to 95% occurring once. This material consisted of peripheral blood, taken on day 0 of AZD1222 vaccination. The chain joins TRBV19 to TRBJ1-5; possibly TRBD1 for D (6 bases). The TCR comes from an adult in good health. This CDR3 is CPTTPGEGGWRPQHF. For the CDR3, the DNA is TGTCCCACAACCCCCGGGGAGGGGGGGTGGCGGCCCCAGCATTTT.